This T cell receptor beta chain emerged from a study of T cell responses to AZD1222 COVID-19 vaccine. Method: immunoSEQ multiplex PCR; TCRdb's copy keeps in-frame clones and lacks some. Among approximately 82,000 clones listed, roughly 90% were seen once. The germline V gene has CDR1 MNHNY and CDR2 SVGAGI (reference sequence). CDR3 length: 11 residues. V lost 4 bases and J 5 bases, leaving 5 bases between the germline ends. The receptor comes from an adult who received the AZD1222 COVID-19 vaccine. The chain recombines TRBV6-6 with TRBJ2-5; D gene uncertain. This sample comprised peripheral blood, obtained 28 days after the second AZD1222 dose. The CDR3 region is CASSLRETQYF. CDR3 DNA sequence: TGTGCCAGCAGTTTAAGGGAGACCCAGTACTTC.